The 15 T cell receptor beta chains given below trace back to one sample, sequenced in a study of blood T cell repertoires in COVID-19. Clones were read by immunoSEQ multiplex PCR, and TCRdb kept only the in-frame ones, dropping some. The profile shows approximately 670,000 clones, 85% to 90% of them singletons. The specimen sequenced was peripheral blood. These receptors all stem from a young woman with acute or convalescent COVID-19.

The chain has TRBV11-2 and TRBJ1-2, with 7 bases matching TRBD1. This CDR3 region has 15 residues. Per germline, CDR1 SGHAT and CDR2 FQNNGV. The V and J ends lost 3 bases and 7 bases, in that order; junction bases with no gene match: 11. CDR3 bases: TGTGCCAGCAGCTTCGAAGACAGGGCGGCGGGTGGCTACACCTTC. Protein product: CASSFEDRAAGGYTF.

V is TRBV7-8 and J is TRBJ1-1, with 7 bases aligning to TRBD1. The CDR3 totals 13 residues. J gave up 3 bases and V 5 bases, and 3 bases lay outside the gene matches. Germline values: CDR1 SGHVS, CDR2 FQNEAQ. The CDR3 nucleotides read TGTGCCAGCAGCACGGGGACAGACACTGAAGCTTTCTTT. Its protein product is CASSTGTDTEAFF.

This clone was counted between two and nine times. The genes are TRBV7-2 and TRBJ1-4; 7 bases agree with TRBD1. CDR1 and CDR2 (germline): SGHTA, FQGNSA. This CDR3 comprises 13 residues. Trimming took 6 bases from V and 8 from J; bases not matched to a gene: 6. The CDR3 spells CASSFDRVEKLFF. CDR3 nucleotide sequence: TGTGCCAGCAGTTTCGACAGGGTCGAAAAACTGTTTTTT.

This chain connects TRBV5-1 to TRBJ1-2; maybe TRBD1 (6 bases). The CDR3 is made up of 14 amino acids. V was shortened by 0 bases and J by 10 bases, with 16 bases between the two germline ends. From germline, CDR1 is SGHRS and CDR2 YFSETQ. The CDR3, as DNA: TGCGCCAGCAGCTTGGAGCTAGGGGGGGACCTCTACACCTTC. As protein: CASSLELGGDLYTF.

The gene calls are TRBV12-3 or TRBV12-4 and TRBJ1-6; D is undetermined. This CDR3 spans 13 amino acids. V lost 3 bases, J lost 10 bases, and 10 bases lay in between. As DNA, the CDR3 is TGTGCCAGCAGTTTGCGAAAACTATCACCCCTCCACTTT. Translating gives CASSLRKLSPLHF.

This chain joins TRBV19 and TRBJ2-4; TRBD2 is a possible D gene (5 bases). The germline V gene has CDR1 LNHDA and CDR2 SQIVND (reference sequence). This CDR3 region has 15 residues. V dropped 5 bases and J dropped 7 bases, with 18 bases sitting between them. This CDR3 reads CASSHPGISPNIQYF. The CDR3 bases are TGTGCCAGTAGTCACCCGGGGATCAGTCCGAACATTCAGTACTTC.

This clone was recorded only once. The genes are TRBV10-3 and TRBJ2-7, with D possibly being TRBD1 (5 bases). V lost 4 bases to trimming and J lost 2 bases, with 15 bases between them. Germline-derived CDR1 and CDR2 are ENHRY and SYGVKD. There are 15 residues in the CDR3. DNA for the CDR3: TGTGCCATCAGTGGTTTAATAGGGGCCCCCTACGAGCAGTACTTC. The encoded protein is CAISGLIGAPYEQYF.

This clone appeared a single time. As DNA, the CDR3 is TGTGCCAGCAGCTTGTTGGGCGTGGGCACTGAAGCTTTCTTT. Its protein product is CASSLLGVGTEAFF. J is TRBJ1-1 and V is TRBV5-6; D is uncertain. The CDR3 is made up of 14 amino acids. Germline V CDR1 and CDR2: SGHDT, YYEEEE. V lost 1 base and J 4 bases, leaving 11 bases between the germline ends.

As for this clone: The same CDR3 is also encoded by other DNA sequences in this sample. This CDR3 reads CSARTGYGYTF. The CDR3 nucleotides are TGCAGCGCCAGGACAGGGTATGGCTACACCTTC. The chain uses TRBV29-1 and TRBJ1-2; 8 nucleotides line up with TRBD1. Germline assignment: CDR1 SQVTM and CDR2 ANQGSEA. The CDR3 consists of 11 residues. J lost 5 bases, V lost 7 bases, and 3 bases had no gene match.

The chain is built from TRBV5-1 and TRBJ2-3, with TRBD2 as a possible D gene (5 bases). The CDR3 sequence is 15 residues long. Germline V gene sequence: CDR1 SGHRS, CDR2 YFSETQ. The germline V and J ends were trimmed by 0 bases and 5 bases, with 13 bases remaining between them. The DNA for the CDR3 is TGCGCCAGCAGCTTGGTGGGCGGGCAGATAGATACGCAGTATTTT. It yields the protein CASSLVGGQIDTQYF.

This chain links TRBV6-5 with TRBJ1-1; D is ambiguous. Germline V gene data show CDR1 as MNHEY and CDR2 as SVGAGI. Trimming shortened V by 8 bases and J by 0 bases, and 10 bases separated the two germline ends. CDR3 length equals 13 residues. CDR3 sequence reads: CASREDMNTEAFF. Here the CDR3 DNA reads TGTGCCAGCCGAGAGGATATGAACACTGAAGCTTTCTTT.

DNA of the CDR3: TGTGCCAGCACCGAGCACGCAGGGGAAGAAGGCGAGCAGTACTTC. Its protein is CASTEHAGEEGEQYF. The chain recombines TRBV25-1 with TRBJ2-7, with D possibly TRBD1 on 6 matching bases. CDR3 length: 15 amino acids. Trimming stripped 7 bases from V and 6 bases from J, with 22 bases between. CDR1 is MGHDK, CDR2 SYGVNS, per germline.

The rearrangement links TRBV28 to TRBJ1-5; 10 nucleotides agree with TRBD1. CDR3 length: 15 residues. V shed 4 bases and J 5 bases; nucleotides not matched to a gene: 5. The germline CDR1 and CDR2 sequences are MDHEN and SYDVKM. The CDR3 DNA follows: TGTGCCAGCAGTTCCGGGACAGGGGTTCATCAGCCCCAGCATTTT. Protein sequence: CASSSGTGVHQPQHF.

Comments on this clone: The sample carries other DNA sequences with the same CDR3. V usage is TRBV20-1 and J usage is TRBJ1-1; D gene ambiguous. The length of the CDR3 is 11 residues. Deletions cut 2 bases from V and 4 bases from J, with 5 bases between. CDR1 DFQATT and CDR2 SNEGSKA come from the germline V gene (reference sequence). CDR3 coding DNA: TGCAGTGCTAGAACGGGCACTGAAGCTTTCTTT. Translation: CSARTGTEAFF.

The chain uses TRBV7-9 and TRBJ1-2; D remains unclear. This CDR3 has 14 residues. In germline, CDR1 is SEHNR, CDR2 FQNEAQ (reference sequence). The V end lost 0 bases, the J end lost 8 bases, and 13 bases lay between the germline ends. CDR3 in DNA: TGTGCCAGCAGCTTAGCGTATGGGCCAGGAGGCTACACCTTC. Translating it yields CASSLAYGPGGYTF.